The 17 T cell receptor beta chains below come from one sample, sequenced in a study of blood T cell repertoires in COVID-19. Using immunoSEQ multiplex PCR, the repertoire was profiled, and TCRdb retains in-frame clones only, with some absent. The sample lists roughly 180,000 clones; 85% to 90% were seen once. Sequences were obtained from peripheral blood. The receptors stem from an older woman with acute or convalescent COVID-19.

The chain carries TRBV6-5 and TRBJ1-4, with D possibly matching TRBD1 (6 bases). The CDR3 sequence is 16 residues long. V lost 4 bases and J 5 bases, leaving 17 bases between the germline ends. Per germline, CDR1 MNHEY and CDR2 SVGAGI. The CDR3 is CASSSGTNILNEKLFF. The CDR3 nucleotides are TGTGCCAGCAGTTCCGGGACAAACATCCTAAATGAAAAACTGTTTTTT.

This chain links TRBV6-5 with TRBJ1-2; 7 bases are a match to TRBD1. The CDR3 sequence is 13 residues long. Unmatched junction bases numbered 7, after V lost 6 bases and J lost 6 bases. Germline V gives CDR1 MNHEY, CDR2 SVGAGI. CDR3 loop: CASSLTGTDGYTF. CDR3 DNA: TGTGCCAGCAGCCTGACAGGGACCGATGGCTACACCTTC.

This chain uses TRBV6-5 with TRBJ1-4; 9 bases align to TRBD1. CDR1 MNHEY and CDR2 SVGAGI come from the germline V gene. The CDR3 sequence is 15 residues long. With V trimmed by 7 bases and J by 11 bases, 14 bases remained unmatched. CDR3: CASTRGGQGDWKLFF. For the CDR3, the DNA is TGTGCCAGCACCCGGGGGGGACAGGGTGATTGGAAACTGTTTTTT.

In its sample, this clone was seen a few times. The CDR3 sequence is CASSLDINTEAFF. For the CDR3, the DNA is TGTGCCAGCAGCTTGGACATAAACACTGAAGCTTTCTTT. The rearrangement uses TRBV5-4 and TRBJ1-1; D gene unclear. The germline V gene has CDR1 SGHNT and CDR2 YYREEE (reference sequence). Trimming took off 0 bases at V and 2 bases at J, with 5 bases between the two ends. The CDR3 runs 13 residues.

This chain joins TRBV28 and TRBJ2-5, with D uncertain. Trimming removed 3 bases at V and 4 bases at J, with 9 bases between. Germline V gene lookup returns CDR1 MDHEN and CDR2 SYDVKM. The CDR3 is made up of 13 amino acids. CDR3 nucleotides: TGTGCCAGCAGTTTTTCGGCGGTAGAGACCCAGTACTTC. Translation: CASSFSAVETQYF.

V is TRBV28 and J is TRBJ2-7; TRBD1 might be the D (5 bases). The CDR3 is 12 residues long. Trimming cost V 7 bases and J 4 bases, with 11 bases left between them. Germline V gene data show CDR1 as MDHEN and CDR2 as SYDVKM. The CDR3 DNA sequence: TGTGCCAGCACTGCAGGGTTTTACGAGCAGTACTTC. This codes for CASTAGFYEQYF.

The rearrangement joins TRBV12-3 or TRBV12-4 to TRBJ1-1; 7 bases line up with TRBD1. Trimming took 3 bases from V and 5 from J; bases not matched to a gene: 3. The CDR3 totals 13 residues. CDR3 DNA sequence: TGTGCCAGCAGTTTTACAGGGGTAACTGAAGCTTTCTTT. Amino acid sequence: CASSFTGVTEAFF.

This chain connects TRBV7-9 to TRBJ1-4; TRBD1 agrees at 11 bases. V lost 4 bases to trimming and J lost 2 bases; unmatched junction nucleotides: 3. Germline V CDR1 and CDR2: SEHNR, FQNEAQ (reference sequence). This CDR3 region has 16 residues. CDR3 in amino acids: CASSWDRGGTNEKLFF. The CDR3 coding sequence is TGTGCCAGCAGCTGGGACAGGGGGGGCACTAATGAAAAACTGTTTTTT.

J is TRBJ2-7 and V is TRBV29-1, with 10 bases aligning to TRBD2. The CDR3 covers 13 residues. The V gene end was trimmed by 3 bases and the J gene end by 5 bases; junction bases not matched to a gene: 4. Germline CDR1 reads SQVTM; CDR2 reads ANQGSEA. This CDR3 reads CSVDLAGDNEQYF. The CDR3 DNA sequence: TGCAGCGTTGACCTAGCGGGAGATAACGAGCAGTACTTC.

The V and J genes are TRBV7-2 and TRBJ2-7, with a tentative D call TRBD2 (5 bases). The CDR3 is made up of 13 amino acids. In germline, CDR1 is SGHTA, CDR2 FQGNSA. Trimming cost V 6 bases and J 6 bases, with 15 bases left between them. CDR3 sequence: CASSSPYRGEQYF. Here the CDR3 DNA reads TGTGCCAGCAGTTCCCCTTACCGGGGCGAGCAGTACTTC.

The genes are TRBV4-1 and TRBJ2-2, with 11 bases fitting TRBD2. This CDR3 region has 20 residues. The junction had 12 bases not matched to a gene; V was cut back by 0 bases and J by 3 bases. Germline CDR1 and CDR2: MGHRA and YSYEKL. CDR3 in DNA: TGCGCCAGCAGCCAAGATTCGGCACTAGCGGGAGTGGCGTACACCGGGGAGCTGTTTTTT. Translating it yields CASSQDSALAGVAYTGELFF.

This clone was detected only a few times. The rearrangement uses TRBV6-6 and TRBJ2-1; D is ambiguous. The length of the CDR3 is 14 residues. V lost 6 bases and J lost 1, with 10 bases in between. Germline values: CDR1 MNHNY, CDR2 SVGAGI (reference sequence). The CDR3, as DNA: TGTGCCAGCAGAGACCTAGTGTCCTACAATGAGCAGTTCTTC. This encodes CASRDLVSYNEQFF.

V usage is TRBV5-1 and J usage is TRBJ1-4; no reliable D call. The CDR3 runs 17 residues. Germline V CDR1 and CDR2: SGHRS, YFSETQ. With 3 bases removed from V and 0 bases from J, the gap between germline ends came to 15 bases. Here the CDR3 reads CASSSGGLQSTNEKLFF. In DNA, the CDR3 is TGCGCCAGCAGCTCAGGTGGGCTTCAGTCAACTAATGAAAAACTGTTTTTT.

In this sample, this clone turned up once. This chain joins TRBV5-4 and TRBJ2-1, with 8 bases lining up with TRBD2. Germline-derived CDR1 and CDR2 are SGHNT and YYREEE (reference sequence). This CDR3 contains 15 residues. V was pared by 5 bases and J by 7 bases, with 11 bases of the junction left unmatched. The CDR3 here is CASSSQAGVDNEQFF. CDR3 nucleotides: TGTGCCAGCAGTTCCCAAGCGGGAGTAGATAATGAGCAGTTCTTC. Using reference TRBV5-4 and TRBJ2-1 for the parts outside the CDR3, the full variable domain is ETGVTQSPTHLIKTRGQQVTLRCSSQSGHNTVSWYQQALGQGPQFIFQYYREEENGRGNFPPRFSGLQFPNYSSELNVNALELDDSALYLCASSSQAGVDNEQFFGPGTRLTVL.

This rearrangement joins TRBV10-3 to TRBJ1-2; D ambiguous. The germline gives CDR1 ENHRY, CDR2 SYGVKD. The CDR3 contains 15 residues. V lost 11 bases to trimming and J lost 0 bases, with 19 bases between them. The chain's CDR3 is CAARPGALSNYGYTF. DNA of the CDR3: TGTGCCGCACGACCAGGCGCCCTTTCTAACTATGGCTACACCTTC.

DNA of the CDR3: TGTGCCAGCAGCTTGGTTGGACTAGCGGGAGAGTACTCCTACAATGAGCAGTTCTTC. Residues: CASSLVGLAGEYSYNEQFF. This chain uses TRBV5-5 with TRBJ2-1, with 13 nucleotides matching TRBD2. The germline V gene has CDR1 SGHKS and CDR2 YYEKEE (reference sequence). The CDR3 sequence is 19 residues long. V dropped 0 bases and J dropped 0; count of bases not matched to a gene: 6.

The chain has TRBV28 and TRBJ1-2; tentatively, D is TRBD1 (6 bases). Germline lookup yields CDR1 MDHEN and CDR2 SYDVKM. The CDR3 contains 15 residues. Trimming cost V 7 bases and J 1 base, with 16 bases left between them. Here the CDR3 reads CASTIQGIGNYGYTF. CDR3 nucleotide sequence: TGTGCCAGCACCATACAGGGAATTGGTAACTATGGCTACACCTTC.